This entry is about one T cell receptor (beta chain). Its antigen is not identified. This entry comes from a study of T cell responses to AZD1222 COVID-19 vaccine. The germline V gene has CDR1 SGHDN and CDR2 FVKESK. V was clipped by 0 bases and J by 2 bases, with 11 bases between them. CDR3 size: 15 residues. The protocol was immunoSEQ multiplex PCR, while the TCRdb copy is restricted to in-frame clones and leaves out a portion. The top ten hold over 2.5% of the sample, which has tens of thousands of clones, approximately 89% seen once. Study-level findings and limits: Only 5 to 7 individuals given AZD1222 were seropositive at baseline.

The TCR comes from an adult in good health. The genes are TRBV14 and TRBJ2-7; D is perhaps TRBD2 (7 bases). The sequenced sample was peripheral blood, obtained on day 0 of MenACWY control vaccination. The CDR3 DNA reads TGTGCCAGCAGCCAAGACGCGGGGGCCGCCTACGAGCAGTACTTC. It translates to CASSQDAGAAYEQYF.